Shown below are 27 T cell receptor beta chains from a single sample sequenced in a study of CD8 T cells in ankylosing spondylitis. Study-wide findings and caveats: It appeared that ankylosing spondylitis blood was characterized by a TCR beta motif of several highly homologous variants.

TCRdb passed the 5' RACE reads through MiXCR, listing each CDR3 protein once. The table includes 750,000 to 850,000 distinct CDR3 sequences, about 11% detected once. Their antigen targets remain unknown. The sample taken for sequencing was blood, either unsorted or a sorted T cell fraction (not recorded which). These receptors came from a male donor with ankylosing spondylitis.

This clonotype was observed a few times. V gene TRBV5-6 combines with J gene TRBJ2-2; the D gene is possibly TRBD2 (6 bases). Deletions cut 2 bases from V and 2 bases from J, with 16 bases between. Germline-derived CDR1 and CDR2 are SGHDT and YYEEEE. The CDR3 runs 17 residues. The CDR3 is CASSFLGGTGNTGELFF. As DNA, the CDR3 is TGTGCCAGCAGCTTCCTAGGCGGGACGGGAAACACCGGGGAGCTGTTTTTT.

This clonotype was detected a few times. Sequence at one end of the junction differs from germline and may be a read error. The chain combines TRBV27 with TRBJ2-3, with TRBD1 matching 10 bases. CDR1 is MNHEY and CDR2 is SMNVEV in the germline V gene (reference sequence). There are 18 residues in the CDR3. This CDR3 is CASSLSKTRDRGTETQYF. Here the CDR3 DNA reads TGTGCCAGCAGTTTATCGAAGACACGGGACAGGGGCACAGAGACGCAGTATTTT.

The J gene is TRBJ2-4, the V gene TRBV20-1; D is possibly TRBD1 (5 bases). This CDR3 comprises 12 residues. The germline V and J ends were trimmed by 5 bases and 7 bases, with 12 bases remaining between them. Germline V lookup: CDR1 DFQATT, CDR2 SNEGSKA (reference sequence). The CDR3 loop reads CSAELRANIQYF. The CDR3 DNA is TGCAGTGCTGAGCTCAGGGCTAACATTCAGTACTTC.

At least ten counts were recorded for this clonotype. The chain uses TRBV4-3 and TRBJ2-7; 8 nucleotides line up with TRBD2. V lost 1 base, J lost 6 bases, and 11 bases stayed unmatched. This CDR3 is built from 16 residues. From germline, CDR1 is LGHNA and CDR2 YSLEER. The CDR3 DNA is TGCGCCAGCAGCCAAGGCGGAGCGGGAGTCCCTAGCGAGCAGTACTTC. Protein: CASSQGGAGVPSEQYF.

This clonotype was found a few times. This sequence joins TRBV4-2 and TRBJ2-5; D gene unclear. V was pared by 1 base and J by 3 bases, with 9 bases between. This CDR3 is built from 14 residues. Germline lookup yields CDR1 LGHNA and CDR2 YNFKEQ. CDR3 in DNA: TGTGCCAGCAGCCAAGCCCGGTTTGAAGAGACCCAGTACTTC. The encoded protein is CASSQARFEETQYF.

In this sample, this clonotype turned up a few times. This chain links TRBV5-1 with TRBJ2-1, with D unresolved. Germline CDR1 is SGHRS and CDR2 is YFSETQ. The CDR3 has 17 residues. V shed 4 bases and J shed 0 bases, with 17 bases lying between them. The CDR3 loop reads CASSRRAPVGSYNEQFF. CDR3 coding DNA: TGCGCCAGCAGCCGCCGGGCCCCTGTCGGCTCCTACAATGAGCAGTTCTTC.

There are a few counts of this clonotype. The chain is built from TRBV30 and TRBJ2-1; TRBD2 is a possible D gene (5 bases). Germline values: CDR1 GTSNPN, CDR2 SVGIG (reference sequence). The CDR3 is 13 residues long. Trimming stripped 5 bases from V and 9 bases from J, with 17 bases between. CDR3 protein: CAWGGGSTIEQFF. CDR3 nucleotides: TGTGCCTGGGGAGGAGGCAGTACAATTGAGCAGTTCTTC.

This clonotype has more than one count but fewer than ten. This chain joins TRBV9 and TRBJ2-1; 7 positions match TRBD1. This CDR3 has 14 residues. Trimming at V came to 3 bases and at J to 12 bases, leaving 12 bases not matched to a gene. Germline V gene data show CDR1 as SGDLS and CDR2 as YYNGEE. The CDR3 nucleotides read TGTGCCAGCAGCGCCCGGGACAGAAGCTTCCTGCAGTTCTTC. Encoded protein: CASSARDRSFLQFF.

V usage is TRBV20-1 and J usage is TRBJ1-2; tentative D call: TRBD1 (6 bases). Trimming took 5 bases from V and 7 from J, leaving 14 bases between them. Germline V gene sequence: CDR1 DFQATT, CDR2 SNEGSKA (reference sequence). The CDR3 is 12 residues long. CDR3 residues: CSALAQGLGYTF. CDR3 nucleotides: TGCAGTGCTCTAGCCCAGGGGCTTGGCTACACCTTC.

This clonotype was seen ten or more times. V gene TRBV29-1 combines with J gene TRBJ2-5; TRBD2 matches at 7 bases. The length of the CDR3 is 13 residues. CDR1 and CDR2 (germline): SQVTM, ANQGSEA. V lost 8 bases to trimming and J lost 1 base; unmatched junction nucleotides: 7. The CDR3 sequence is CSMSAGSQETQYF. The CDR3 DNA reads TGCAGCATGTCAGCGGGGAGCCAAGAGACCCAGTACTTC.

The chain uses TRBV15 and TRBJ1-5, with no clear D. Germline V gives CDR1 LNHNV, CDR2 YYDKDF (reference sequence). V was cut by 0 bases and J by 2 bases, with 8 bases left in between. This CDR3 comprises 15 residues. The chain's CDR3 is CATSRDRQGNQPQHF. In nucleotides, the CDR3 is TGTGCCACCAGCAGAGATAGGCAGGGCAATCAGCCCCAGCATTTT.

The rearrangement uses TRBV20-1 and TRBJ1-5; D unclear. The CDR3 sequence is 14 residues long. The V and J ends lost 1 base and 3 bases respectively, with 10 bases between them. Germline CDR1 reads DFQATT; CDR2 reads SNEGSKA (reference sequence). CDR3 sequence: CSARVGQPNQPQHF. Here the CDR3 DNA reads TGCAGTGCTAGAGTAGGGCAACCCAATCAGCCCCAGCATTTT.

This clonotype appeared a few times. The J gene is TRBJ2-2, the V gene TRBV5-1, with 9 bases identical to TRBD2. The CDR3 length is 15 residues. The ends lost 7 bases at V and 3 bases at J; junction bases unmatched: 7. Germline V CDR1 and CDR2: SGHRS, YFSETQ. Here the CDR3 DNA reads TGCGCCAGCCTCCCGGGACTAGCCTACACCGGGGAGCTGTTTTTT. Amino acid sequence: CASLPGLAYTGELFF.

The chain has TRBV5-1 and TRBJ1-4; 9 nucleotides line up with TRBD1. With 4 bases clipped from V and 8 bases from J, the junction kept 9 bases outside the gene matches. Germline V gene lookup returns CDR1 SGHRS and CDR2 YFSETQ. This CDR3 has 15 amino acids. CDR3 sequence: CASSPGQGRSEKLFF. CDR3 nucleotides: TGCGCCAGCAGCCCCGGACAGGGGAGAAGCGAAAAACTGTTTTTT.

The J gene is TRBJ1-5, the V gene TRBV6-1, with TRBD1 as a possible D gene (6 bases). CDR1 is MNHNS, CDR2 SASEGT, per germline. The CDR3 length is 17 residues. The ends were cut back, 8 bases at V and 0 bases at J, with 20 bases in the middle. CDR3 protein: CASLGQRMTYSNQPQHF. CDR3 DNA sequence: TGTGCCAGCCTCGGACAGCGGATGACTTATAGCAATCAGCCCCAGCATTTT.

V is TRBV3-1 and J is TRBJ2-7; D call uncertain. V dropped 8 bases and J dropped 2 bases, with 19 bases sitting between them. CDR3 length: 15 residues. Germline lookup yields CDR1 LGHDT and CDR2 YNNKEL (reference sequence). The CDR3 DNA reads as TGTGCCAGCGAGGATAGCAGAGTATTTACCTACGAGCAGTACTTC. Translating gives CASEDSRVFTYEQYF.

This clonotype was counted ten times or more. This chain uses TRBV6-2 or TRBV6-3 with TRBJ2-5; 7 bases map to TRBD1. This CDR3 has 14 residues. Trimming removed 5 bases from V and 2 bases from J; junction bases left unmatched: 5. Germline V gives CDR1 MNHEY, CDR2 SVGEGT. The CDR3 sequence is CASSPTGQQETQYF. The CDR3 bases are TGTGCCAGCAGTCCGACAGGGCAACAAGAGACCCAGTACTTC.

The chain has TRBV18 and TRBJ1-4; D unresolved. The CDR3 is 15 amino acids. The V gene lost 1 base and the J gene lost 3 bases, with 9 bases spanning the gap. Germline V gene sequence: CDR1 KGHSH, CDR2 LQKENI. CDR3 in amino acids: CASSPLADSNEKLFF. CDR3 nucleotide sequence: TGTGCCAGCTCACCACTTGCCGATTCTAATGAAAAACTGTTTTTT.

This clonotype appeared a few times. The V call is TRBV5-1, the J call TRBJ2-1; 11 bases match TRBD2. Germline V gene sequence: CDR1 SGHRS, CDR2 YFSETQ. After removal of 4 bases from V and 10 bases from J, the junction contained 7 bases not matched to a gene. This CDR3 spans 14 amino acids. As DNA, the CDR3 is TGCGCCAGCAGCCTTACTAGCGGGAGTACGGAGCAGTTCTTC. Its protein is CASSLTSGSTEQFF.

This clonotype showed up just a few times. The chain is built from TRBV6-5 and TRBJ1-4; no clear D. The CDR3 runs to 16 residues. CDR1 and CDR2 from the germline V gene are MNHEY and SVGAGI. The ends were cut back, 0 bases at V and 8 bases at J, with 16 bases in the middle. This CDR3 reads CASSYSIGPTGEKLFF. In DNA form, the CDR3 reads TGTGCCAGCAGTTACTCAATCGGACCGACGGGGGAAAAACTGTTTTTT.

CDR3 DNA sequence: TGTGCCAGCAGCCCGCCACCAGGGGGCCAAGAGACCCAGTACTTC. It specifies CASSPPPGGQETQYF. This chain uses TRBV5-5 with TRBJ2-5; TRBD1 matches 7 bases. With 4 bases clipped from V and 1 base from J, the junction kept 7 bases outside the gene matches. Germline CDR1 SGHKS, CDR2 YYEKEE (reference sequence). The CDR3 spans 15 residues.

V gene TRBV29-1 combines with J gene TRBJ2-7, with 7 bases matching TRBD2. The length of the CDR3 is 14 residues. The ends lost 4 bases at V and 4 bases at J; junction bases unmatched: 10. CDR1 is SQVTM and CDR2 is ANQGSEA in the germline V gene. The CDR3 DNA reads TGCAGCGTTGTGGGGGGGTCCTCTTTTTACGAGCAGTACTTC. Its protein product is CSVVGGSSFYEQYF.

The chain combines TRBV29-1 with TRBJ2-1; 7 nucleotides match TRBD2. Germline V gene data show CDR1 as SQVTM and CDR2 as ANQGSEA. Germline trimming cut 6 bases from V and 11 bases from J; bases unmatched to any gene: 16. This CDR3 has 14 amino acids. CDR3 in amino acids: CSVGLLAYPLKQFF. The CDR3 nucleotides are TGCAGCGTCGGATTACTAGCGTACCCTTTAAAGCAGTTCTTC.

This clonotype was counted between two and nine times. The V and J genes are TRBV29-1 and TRBJ2-1; 10 nucleotides align to TRBD2. CDR1 SQVTM and CDR2 ANQGSEA come from the germline V gene. The ends lost 3 bases at V and 6 bases at J; junction bases unmatched: 5. The CDR3 is 14 residues long. The CDR3 DNA follows: TGCAGCGTTGAGGCTAGCGGGAGCCTCAATGAGCAGTTCTTC. This codes for CSVEASGSLNEQFF.

The genes are TRBV25-1 and TRBJ2-1; a weak D match, TRBD1 (6 bases). The V end lost 2 bases, the J end lost 8 bases, and 13 bases lay between the germline ends. CDR1 is MGHDK, CDR2 SYGVNS, per germline. The CDR3 totals 14 residues. The CDR3, as DNA: TGTGCCAGCAGTGAAGGGTCAGGGGAATATGAGCAGTTCTTC. As protein: CASSEGSGEYEQFF.

This clonotype was picked up a small number of times. The J gene is TRBJ2-5, the V gene TRBV5-1; 7 nucleotides line up with TRBD2. Germline CDR1 SGHRS, CDR2 YFSETQ. V lost 5 bases, J lost 4 bases, and 8 bases stayed unmatched. This CDR3 comprises 14 residues. CDR3 protein: CASSTFSGSETQYF. DNA for the CDR3: TGCGCCAGCAGTACATTTAGCGGGTCAGAGACCCAGTACTTC.

V and J are TRBV7-2 and TRBJ1-4; possibly TRBD1 for D (5 bases). Germline V gives CDR1 SGHTA, CDR2 FQGNSA. The CDR3 totals 15 residues. Between the trimmed V and J ends, which lost 5 bases and 0 bases, there was a span of 10 bases. This chain's CDR3 is CASSRQLTTNEKLFF. In nucleotides, the CDR3 is TGTGCCAGCAGCCGACAGCTTACAACTAATGAAAAACTGTTTTTT.